Reported below is one T cell receptor beta chain. Its target is unknown. The data belong to a study of beta chain features in type 1 diabetes. Study-wide points: Compared with healthy donors, patients appeared to share more similar naive, central memory and regulatory TCRB repertoires.

Sequenced material consisted of expressed TCRB transcripts (all of the isolated RNA was reverse transcribed). TCRdb keeps only in-frame clones here, not all; method: immunoSEQ multiplex PCR. Of 250,000 to 350,000 clones listed, 12% to 15% were seen once; the top ten hold 6.7%. V shed 4 bases, J shed 3 bases, and the junction held 7 bases outside the gene matches. This CDR3 comprises 17 residues. CDR1 and CDR2 from the germline V gene are KGHSH and LQKENI. This TCR was sampled from a man aged 25-40 years in good health. Source material: central memory CD4+ T cells from blood. V is TRBV18 and J is TRBJ2-2; 11 bases are a match to TRBD1. CDR3 in amino acids: CASSREDRGRDTGELFF. The CDR3 coding sequence is TGTGCCAGCTCACGAGAGGACAGGGGGCGAGACACCGGGGAGCTGTTTTTT.